Following are 2 T cell receptor beta chains from one sample sequenced in a study of T cells after yellow fever vaccination. TCRdb passed the 5' RACE reads through MiXCR, listing each CDR3 protein once. Altogether more than 350,000 distinct CDR3 sequences are present, approximately 10% being singletons, with the ten largest covering around 19%. The sample in question was PBMCs, obtained on the day of the first yellow fever vaccination. The origin of the receptors is a man in his late teens or twenties who received the YFV17D yellow fever vaccine.

This clonotype was counted a few times. The chain is built from TRBV11-2 and TRBJ2-3; 7 nucleotides match TRBD2. V shed 0 bases, J shed 6 bases, and the junction held 12 bases outside the gene matches. Germline values: CDR1 SGHAT, CDR2 FQNNGV. This CDR3 contains 17 residues. This CDR3 reads CASSLEGGDRWSDTQYF. The CDR3 DNA reads as TGTGCCAGCAGCTTAGAGGGGGGGGACCGATGGTCCGATACGCAGTATTTT.

This clonotype was seen a few times. J is TRBJ2-3 and V is TRBV4-1; 8 bases align to TRBD2. Germline V gene data show CDR1 as MGHRA and CDR2 as YSYEKL. The length of the CDR3 is 17 residues. V dropped 2 bases and J dropped 11; count of bases not matched to a gene: 18. Here the CDR3 reads CASSQTEGVAGNPQQYF. DNA for the CDR3: TGCGCCAGCAGCCAAACCGAGGGGGTAGCGGGGAACCCCCAGCAGTATTTT.